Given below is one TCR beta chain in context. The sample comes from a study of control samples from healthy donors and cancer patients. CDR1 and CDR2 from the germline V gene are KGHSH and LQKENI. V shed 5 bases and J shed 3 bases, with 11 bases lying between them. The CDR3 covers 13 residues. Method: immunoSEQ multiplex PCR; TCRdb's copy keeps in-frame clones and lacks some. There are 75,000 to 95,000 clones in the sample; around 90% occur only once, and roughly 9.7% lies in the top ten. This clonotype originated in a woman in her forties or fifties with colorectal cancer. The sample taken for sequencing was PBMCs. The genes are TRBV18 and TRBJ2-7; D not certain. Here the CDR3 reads CASSENSLYEQYV. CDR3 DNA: TGTGCCAGCTCAGAAAACTCACTCTACGAGCAGTACGTC.